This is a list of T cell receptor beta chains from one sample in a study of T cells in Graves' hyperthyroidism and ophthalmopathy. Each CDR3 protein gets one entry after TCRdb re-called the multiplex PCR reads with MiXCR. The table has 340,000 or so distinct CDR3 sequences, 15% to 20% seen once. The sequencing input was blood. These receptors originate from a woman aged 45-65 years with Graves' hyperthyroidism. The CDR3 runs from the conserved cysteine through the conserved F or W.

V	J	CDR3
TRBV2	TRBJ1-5	CASTETGDQPQHF
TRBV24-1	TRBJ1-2	CATSGDGLGYTF
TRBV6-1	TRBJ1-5	CASRRSGTGAGQSQHF
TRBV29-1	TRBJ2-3	CSVRGGRASTDTQYF
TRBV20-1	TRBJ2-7	CSAPVSYEQYF
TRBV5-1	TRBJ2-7	CASSLSQENEQYF
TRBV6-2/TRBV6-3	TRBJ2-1	CASRKRGGLNEQFF
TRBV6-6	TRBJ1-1	CASSYSWWRNTEAFF
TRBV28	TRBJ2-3	CASISRAPPNTDTQYF
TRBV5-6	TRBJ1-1	CASSYGQGATEAFF
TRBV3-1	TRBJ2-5	CASSPGMEETQYF
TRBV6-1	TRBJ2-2	CASNWGANTGELFF
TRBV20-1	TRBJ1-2	CLAGVERGYTF
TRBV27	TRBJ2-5	CASSLSSAGETQYF
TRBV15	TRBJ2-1	CATSKASGNNEQFF
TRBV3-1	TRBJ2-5	CASSQDGPTLPQETQYF
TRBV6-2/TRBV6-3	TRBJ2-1	CASAARDSSYNEQFF
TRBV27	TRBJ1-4	CASSFGSNEKLFF
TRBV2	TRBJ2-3	CASKNRGFADTQYF
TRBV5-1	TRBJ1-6	CASSDGQQNSPLHF
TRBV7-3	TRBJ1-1	CASSLTRNTEAFF
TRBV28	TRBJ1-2	CASTRGVGYGYTF
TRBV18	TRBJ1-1	CASSPNVQGLNTEAFF
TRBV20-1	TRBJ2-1	CSGIGNNEQFF
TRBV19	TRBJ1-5	CASSTGGQPQHF